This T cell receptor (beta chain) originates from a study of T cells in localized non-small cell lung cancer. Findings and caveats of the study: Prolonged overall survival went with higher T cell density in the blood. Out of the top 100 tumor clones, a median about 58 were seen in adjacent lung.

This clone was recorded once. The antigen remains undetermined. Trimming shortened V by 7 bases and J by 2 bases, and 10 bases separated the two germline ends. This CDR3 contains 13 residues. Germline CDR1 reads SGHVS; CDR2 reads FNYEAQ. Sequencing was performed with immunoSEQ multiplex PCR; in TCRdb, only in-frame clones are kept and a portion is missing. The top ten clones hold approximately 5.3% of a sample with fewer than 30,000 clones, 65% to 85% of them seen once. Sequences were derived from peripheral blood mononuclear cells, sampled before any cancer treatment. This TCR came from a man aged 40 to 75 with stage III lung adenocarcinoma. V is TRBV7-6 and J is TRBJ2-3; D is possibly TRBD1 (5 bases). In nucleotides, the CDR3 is TGTGCCAGCACCACCAGGGACACAGATACGCAGTATTTT. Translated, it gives CASTTRDTDTQYF.